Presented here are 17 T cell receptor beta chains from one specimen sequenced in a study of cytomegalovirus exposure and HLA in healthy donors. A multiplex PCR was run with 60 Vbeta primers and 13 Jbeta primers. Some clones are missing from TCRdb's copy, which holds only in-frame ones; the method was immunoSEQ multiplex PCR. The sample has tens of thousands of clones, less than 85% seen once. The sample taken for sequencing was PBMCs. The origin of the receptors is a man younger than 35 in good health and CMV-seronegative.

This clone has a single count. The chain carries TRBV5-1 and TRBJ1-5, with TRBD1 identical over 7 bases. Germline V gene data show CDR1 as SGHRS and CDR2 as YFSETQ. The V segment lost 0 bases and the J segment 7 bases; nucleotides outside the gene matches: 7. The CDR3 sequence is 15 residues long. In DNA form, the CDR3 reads TGCGCCAGCAGCTTGGAAACAGGGGTAGGGCAGCCCCAGCATTTT. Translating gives CASSLETGVGQPQHF. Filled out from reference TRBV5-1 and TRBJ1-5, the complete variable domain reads KAGVTQTPRYLIKTRGQQVTLSCSPISGHRSVSWYQQTPGQGLQFLFEYFSETQRNKGNFPGRFSGRQFSNSRSEMNVSTLELGDSALYLCASSLETGVGQPQHFGDGTRLSIL.

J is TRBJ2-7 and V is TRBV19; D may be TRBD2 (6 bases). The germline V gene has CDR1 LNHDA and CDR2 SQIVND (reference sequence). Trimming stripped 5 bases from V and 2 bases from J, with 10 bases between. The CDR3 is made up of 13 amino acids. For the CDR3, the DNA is TGTGCCAGTAGTCCCCGCGGGGCCTACGAGCAGTACTTC. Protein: CASSPRGAYEQYF.

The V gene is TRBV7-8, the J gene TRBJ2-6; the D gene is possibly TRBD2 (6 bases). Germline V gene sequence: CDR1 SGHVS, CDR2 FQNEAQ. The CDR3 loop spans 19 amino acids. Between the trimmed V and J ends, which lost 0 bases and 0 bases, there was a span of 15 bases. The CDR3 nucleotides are TGTGCCAGCAGCTTAGCAGTGGCGCGGGGAGCCTCTGGGGCCAACGTCCTGACTTTC. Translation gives CASSLAVARGASGANVLTF.

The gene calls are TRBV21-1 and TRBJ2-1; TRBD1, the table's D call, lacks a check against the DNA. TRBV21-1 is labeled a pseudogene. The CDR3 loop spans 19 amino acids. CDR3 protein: CASSKGDRIQGISYNEQFF. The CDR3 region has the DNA TGTGCCAGCAGCAAAGGAGATCGAATACAGGGGATCTCCTACAATGAGCAGTTCTTC.

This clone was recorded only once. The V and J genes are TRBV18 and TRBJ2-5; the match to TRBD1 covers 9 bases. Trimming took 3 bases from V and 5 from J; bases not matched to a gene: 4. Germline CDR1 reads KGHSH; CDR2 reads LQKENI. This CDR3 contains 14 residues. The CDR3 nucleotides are TGTGCCAGCTCACCCAAGACAGGGGGGGAGACCCAGTACTTC. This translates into CASSPKTGGETQYF.

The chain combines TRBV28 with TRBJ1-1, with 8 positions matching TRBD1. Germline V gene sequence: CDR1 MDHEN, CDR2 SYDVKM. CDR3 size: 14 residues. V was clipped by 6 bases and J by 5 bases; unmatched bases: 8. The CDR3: CASSRDRLSTEAFF. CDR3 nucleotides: TGTGCCAGCAGCCGGGACAGGTTATCTACTGAAGCTTTCTTT.

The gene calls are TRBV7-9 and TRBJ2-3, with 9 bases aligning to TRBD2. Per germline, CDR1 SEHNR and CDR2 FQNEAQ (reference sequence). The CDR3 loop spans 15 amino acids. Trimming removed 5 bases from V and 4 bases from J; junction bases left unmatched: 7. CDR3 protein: CASSTPGLASDTQYF. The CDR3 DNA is TGTGCCAGCAGCACCCCGGGACTAGCTTCAGATACGCAGTATTTT.

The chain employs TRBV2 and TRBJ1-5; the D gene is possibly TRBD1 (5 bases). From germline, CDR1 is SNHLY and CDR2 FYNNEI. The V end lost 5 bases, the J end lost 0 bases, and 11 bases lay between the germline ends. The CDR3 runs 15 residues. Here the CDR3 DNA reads TGTGCCAGCAGTAATAGACAGTATAGCAATCAGCCCCAGCATTTT. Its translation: CASSNRQYSNQPQHF.

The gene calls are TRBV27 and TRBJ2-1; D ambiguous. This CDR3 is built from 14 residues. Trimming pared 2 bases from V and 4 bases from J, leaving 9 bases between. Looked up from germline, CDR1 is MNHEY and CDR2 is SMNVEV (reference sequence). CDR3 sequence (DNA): TGTGCCAGCAGTTTAGGGCAGCTTTACAATGAGCAGTTCTTC. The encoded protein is CASSLGQLYNEQFF.

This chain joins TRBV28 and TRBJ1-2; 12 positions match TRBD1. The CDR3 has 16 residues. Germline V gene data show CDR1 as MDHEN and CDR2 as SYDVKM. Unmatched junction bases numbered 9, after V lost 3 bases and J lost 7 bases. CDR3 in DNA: TGTGCCAGCAGTTTTGGGACAGGGGGCGTATTTGGTGGCTACACCTTC. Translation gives CASSFGTGGVFGGYTF.

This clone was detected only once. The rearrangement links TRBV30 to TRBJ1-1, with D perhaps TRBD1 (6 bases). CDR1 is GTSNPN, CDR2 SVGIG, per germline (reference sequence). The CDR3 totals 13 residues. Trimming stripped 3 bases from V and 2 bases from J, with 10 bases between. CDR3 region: CAWRTGTNTEAFF. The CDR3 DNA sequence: TGTGCCTGGAGGACAGGAACTAACACTGAAGCTTTCTTT. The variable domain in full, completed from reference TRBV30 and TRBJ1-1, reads SQTIHQWPATLVQPVGSPLSLECTVEGTSNPNLYWYRQAAGRGLQLLFYSVGIGQISSEVPQNLSASRPQDRQFILSSKKLLLSDSGFYLCAWRTGTNTEAFFGQGTRLTVV.

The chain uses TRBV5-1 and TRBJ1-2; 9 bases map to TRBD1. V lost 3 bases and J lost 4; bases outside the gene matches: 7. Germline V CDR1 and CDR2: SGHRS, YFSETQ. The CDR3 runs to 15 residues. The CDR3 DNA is TGCGCCAGCAGCTCCGAGACAGGGGGAATCTATGGCTACACCTTC. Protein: CASSSETGGIYGYTF.

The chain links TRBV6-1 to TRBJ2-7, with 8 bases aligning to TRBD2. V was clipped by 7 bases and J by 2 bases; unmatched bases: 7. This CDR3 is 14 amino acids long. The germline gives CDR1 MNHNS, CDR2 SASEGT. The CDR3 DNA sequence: TGTGCCAGCATCATGACTAGCGCTACCTACGAGCAGTACTTC. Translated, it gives CASIMTSATYEQYF.

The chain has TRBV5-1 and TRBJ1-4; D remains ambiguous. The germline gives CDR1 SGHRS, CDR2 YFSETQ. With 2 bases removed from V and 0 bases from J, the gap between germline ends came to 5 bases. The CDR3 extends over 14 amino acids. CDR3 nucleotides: TGCGCCAGCAGCTTAAGCGCAACTAATGAAAAACTGTTTTTT. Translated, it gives CASSLSATNEKLFF.

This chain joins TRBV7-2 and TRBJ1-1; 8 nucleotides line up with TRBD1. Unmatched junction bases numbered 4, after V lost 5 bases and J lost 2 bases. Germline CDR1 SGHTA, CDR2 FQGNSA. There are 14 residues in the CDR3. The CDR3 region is CASSPQGVNTEAFF. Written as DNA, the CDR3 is TGTGCCAGCAGCCCACAGGGGGTAAACACTGAAGCTTTCTTT.

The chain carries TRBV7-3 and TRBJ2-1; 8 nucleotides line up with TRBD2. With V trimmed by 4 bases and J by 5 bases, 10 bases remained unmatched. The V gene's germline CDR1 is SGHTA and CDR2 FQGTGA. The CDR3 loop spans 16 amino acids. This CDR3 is CASSSLGTSGNNEQFF. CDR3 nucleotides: TGTGCCAGCAGCTCCCTTGGTACTAGCGGAAACAATGAGCAGTTCTTC.

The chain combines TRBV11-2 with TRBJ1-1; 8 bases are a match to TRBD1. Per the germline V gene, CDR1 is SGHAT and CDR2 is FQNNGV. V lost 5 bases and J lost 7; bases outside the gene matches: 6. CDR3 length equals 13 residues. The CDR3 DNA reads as TGTGCCAGCAGCCCGGGACAGGTCGATGAAGCTTTCTTT. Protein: CASSPGQVDEAFF.